Each of the 32 T cell receptor beta chains below was sequenced from the same sample in a study of blood T cell repertoires in COVID-19. Generated by immunoSEQ multiplex PCR, the TCRdb table keeps only in-frame clones and is missing some. The top ten hold 2.2% of the sample, which has 250,000 to 300,000 clones, roughly 90% seen once. Sequenced sample: peripheral blood. These receptors all come from a woman under 40 with COVID-19, enrolled during active disease.

The chain carries TRBV25-1 and TRBJ2-1, with 12 bases identical to TRBD2. The CDR3 contains 16 residues. The J segment lost 8 bases and the V segment lost 4 bases, leaving 9 bases of the junction unmatched. Germline loops: CDR1 MGHDK, CDR2 SYGVNS. The CDR3 sequence: CASSVSTSGRLDEQFF. Written as DNA, the CDR3 is TGTGCCAGCAGTGTCTCGACTAGCGGGAGACTCGATGAGCAGTTCTTC.

The sample holds one count of this clone. The chain joins TRBV6-5 to TRBJ2-7, with TRBD2 matching over 9 bases. CDR3 length: 15 residues. Germline values: CDR1 MNHEY, CDR2 SVGAGI. Trimming took 2 bases from V and 5 from J; bases not matched to a gene: 7. The CDR3 bases are TGTGCCAGCAGTTACGGTTCAGCGGGAGGCCACGAGCAGTACTTC. As protein: CASSYGSAGGHEQYF.

The sample holds one count of this clone. V and J are TRBV5-1 and TRBJ1-2; tentatively, D is TRBD1 (5 bases). V dropped 0 bases and J dropped 8 bases, with 14 bases sitting between them. Germline V CDR1 and CDR2: SGHRS, YFSETQ. This CDR3 has 14 amino acids. The DNA for the CDR3 is TGCGCCAGCAGCTTGGTACAGGACCAAGGGGGCTACACCTTC. Amino acid sequence: CASSLVQDQGGYTF.

This rearrangement joins TRBV6-5 to TRBJ2-2; weak D call: TRBD1 (6 bases). This CDR3 comprises 14 residues. CDR1 is MNHEY, CDR2 SVGAGI, per germline. The V end was cut by 7 bases, the J end by 5 bases, with 14 bases between. CDR3 sequence: CASKGRGGTGELFF. CDR3 nucleotide sequence: TGTGCCAGCAAGGGCAGGGGCGGAACCGGGGAGCTGTTTTTT.

V gene TRBV10-3 combines with J gene TRBJ1-2; weak D call: TRBD1 (6 bases). The germline gives CDR1 ENHRY, CDR2 SYGVKD. V was pared by 4 bases and J by 2 bases, with 8 bases between. The CDR3 length is 13 residues. The CDR3 here is CAISGGQNYGYTF. CDR3 in DNA: TGTGCCATCAGTGGGGGGCAGAACTATGGCTACACCTTC.

This clone was counted many times. The chain carries TRBV15 and TRBJ1-4; 9 bases line up with TRBD1. The trim removed 5 bases at V and 6 bases at J, leaving 4 bases unmatched. Germline V gives CDR1 LNHNV, CDR2 YYDKDF (reference sequence). This CDR3 is built from 14 residues. CDR3 protein: CATSGTGTHEKLFF. The CDR3, as DNA: TGTGCCACCAGCGGGACAGGGACCCATGAAAAACTGTTTTTT.

The genes are TRBV7-6 and TRBJ2-5; D call uncertain. V was clipped by 1 base and J by 2 bases, with 11 bases between them. This CDR3 has 15 residues. CDR1 and CDR2 (germline): SGHVS, FNYEAQ. Here the CDR3 DNA reads TGTGCCAGCAGCTTAGAACCCCGCGGTCAAGAGACCCAGTACTTC. Its protein product is CASSLEPRGQETQYF.

About this clone: Other nucleotide sequences from this sample produce the same CDR3. The CDR3: CASSPPTGGQPQHF. CDR3 nucleotide sequence: TGTGCCAGCTCACCACCAACCGGCGGTCAGCCCCAGCATTTT. This chain uses TRBV18 with TRBJ1-5; the D is unclear. The CDR3 runs 14 residues. Between the trimmed V and J ends, which lost 0 bases and 6 bases, there was a span of 9 bases. CDR1 and CDR2 from the germline V gene are KGHSH and LQKENI.

The chain's CDR3 is CASSFTGTSGYYEQYF. CDR3 coding DNA: TGTGCCAGTAGTTTCACCGGGACTAGCGGGTACTACGAGCAGTACTTC. The rearrangement joins TRBV19 to TRBJ2-7, with TRBD2 identical over 12 bases. Germline loops: CDR1 LNHDA, CDR2 SQIVND (reference sequence). With V trimmed by 5 bases and J by 3 bases, 8 bases remained unmatched. This CDR3 comprises 16 residues.

The chain is built from TRBV5-1 and TRBJ1-2; D may be TRBD1 (6 bases). The CDR3 covers 13 residues. Germline V CDR1 and CDR2: SGHRS, YFSETQ. The V end lost 4 bases, the J end lost 5 bases, and 12 bases lay between the germline ends. For the CDR3, the DNA is TGCGCCAGCAGCGTGGACAGAGAGTATGGCTACACCTTC. This translates into CASSVDREYGYTF.

In this sample, this clone turned up a few times. The CDR3 reads CASSEAQVVRNEQFF. As DNA, the CDR3 is TGTGCCAGCAGTGAAGCGCAGGTAGTTAGAAATGAGCAGTTCTTC. The V call is TRBV2, the J call TRBJ2-1; the D is unclear. The CDR3 consists of 15 residues. Looked up from germline, CDR1 is SNHLY and CDR2 is FYNNEI. The V end lost 0 bases, the J end lost 7 bases, and 13 bases lay between the germline ends.

The rearrangement links TRBV19 to TRBJ2-7, with D perhaps TRBD2 (5 bases). The germline V gene encodes CDR1 LNHDA and CDR2 SQIVND (reference sequence). The CDR3 has 14 residues. V dropped 6 bases and J dropped 0 bases, with 12 bases sitting between them. The CDR3 DNA reads TGTGCCAGTAGCCGGACTCCGAGCTCCTACGAGCAGTACTTC. Translated, it gives CASSRTPSSYEQYF.

The chain recombines TRBV19 with TRBJ1-5; 7 nucleotides agree with TRBD1. Germline CDR1 LNHDA, CDR2 SQIVND (reference sequence). With 3 bases clipped from V and 1 base from J, the junction kept 3 bases outside the gene matches. The CDR3 covers 15 residues. The CDR3: CASSIGQVSNQPQHF. In DNA, the CDR3 is TGTGCCAGTAGTATTGGACAGGTCAGCAATCAGCCCCAGCATTTT.

A note on this clone: One end of the junction is discordant with germline, which a read error may explain. J is TRBJ1-1 and V is TRBV18; TRBD1 might be the D (5 bases). This CDR3 comprises 14 residues. Germline V gene lookup returns CDR1 KGHSH and CDR2 LQKENI. As DNA, the CDR3 is TGTGCCAGCTCGCCACAAGGGGTGAACACTGAAGCTTTCTTT. It specifies CASSPQGVNTEAFF.

V gene TRBV27 combines with J gene TRBJ1-2; D not resolved. The length of the CDR3 is 15 residues. Trimming took 5 bases from V and 0 from J, leaving 13 bases between them. The V gene's germline CDR1 is MNHEY and CDR2 SMNVEV (reference sequence). The CDR3 DNA is TGTGCCAGCAGTGCAACATTGCTCACTAACTATGGCTACACCTTC. Its translation: CASSATLLTNYGYTF.

The CDR3 DNA follows: TGCAGCGTTGAAGACCCAAATATCGGGGGAGCTTTCTTT. The encoded protein is CSVEDPNIGGAFF. The rearrangement links TRBV29-1 to TRBJ1-1; D may be TRBD1 (5 bases). CDR3 length: 13 amino acids. The V end was cut by 0 bases, the J end by 10 bases, with 15 bases between. Germline V gene lookup returns CDR1 SQVTM and CDR2 ANQGSEA.

This clone was seen only a few times. The chain uses TRBV12-5 and TRBJ2-5, with D maybe TRBD2 (5 bases). The germline V gene has CDR1 LGHNT and CDR2 FRNRAP. The CDR3 contains 17 residues. Between the trimmed V and J ends, which lost 0 bases and 1 base, there was a span of 15 bases. The CDR3 region has the DNA TGTGCTAGTGGTTTGGTACGAGGACGGGGATTCCAAGAGACCCAGTACTTC. This gives the protein CASGLVRGRGFQETQYF.

The V and J genes are TRBV6-1 and TRBJ1-5, with D hard to call. Per the germline V gene, CDR1 is MNHNS and CDR2 is SASEGT. V dropped 2 bases and J dropped 7 bases, with 15 bases sitting between them. This CDR3 comprises 15 residues. The CDR3, as DNA: TGTGCCAGCAGTGAAATAGACCGTTCGCGGCAGCCCCAGCATTTT. Its translation is CASSEIDRSRQPQHF.

This chain links TRBV3-1 (or the pseudogene TRBV3-2) with TRBJ2-5; no clear D. Germline-derived CDR1 and CDR2 are LGHDT and YNNKEL (reference sequence). Trimming took off 4 bases at V and 9 bases at J, with 12 bases between the two ends. The CDR3 consists of 12 residues. The CDR3 region is CASSPRLRAQYF. CDR3 nucleotide sequence: TGTGCCAGCAGCCCGCGCCTCCGGGCCCAGTACTTC.

This clone was seen only once. The rearrangement uses TRBV7-6 and TRBJ1-2; D uncertain. This CDR3 is 17 amino acids long. Trimming stripped 5 bases from V and 3 bases from J, with 22 bases between. From germline, CDR1 is SGHVS and CDR2 FNYEAQ. CDR3 region: CASSHVLLLPVDYGYTF. The CDR3 coding sequence is TGTGCCAGCAGCCATGTTTTGCTCTTGCCGGTGGACTATGGCTACACCTTC. Drawing the rest from reference TRBV7-6 and TRBJ1-2, the complete variable domain is GAGVSQSPRYKVTKRGQDVALRCDPISGHVSLYWYRQALGQGPEFLTYFNYEAQQDKSGLPNDRFSAERPEGSISTLTIQRTEQRDSAMYRCASSHVLLLPVDYGYTFGSGTRLTVV.

The chain links TRBV29-1 to TRBJ2-7; 8 nucleotides line up with TRBD1. This CDR3 is 12 amino acids long. CDR1 and CDR2 (germline): SQVTM, ANQGSEA. The V and J ends lost 4 bases and 5 bases, in that order; junction bases with no gene match: 4. The CDR3 DNA reads as TGCAGCGTTGGGCAGGGGGCAGACGAGCAGTACTTC. It specifies CSVGQGADEQYF.

This chain links TRBV7-9 with TRBJ2-7; weak D call: TRBD2 (6 bases). The CDR3 length is 15 residues. Trimming shortened V by 1 base and J by 2 bases, and 12 bases separated the two germline ends. Germline assignment: CDR1 SEHNR and CDR2 FQNEAQ (reference sequence). CDR3 sequence: CASSLGGVAAYEQYF. The CDR3 nucleotides read TGTGCCAGCAGCTTAGGGGGGGTAGCGGCCTACGAGCAGTACTTC.

DNA for the CDR3: TGTGCCAGCGGAGGGACTAGCGGGAGTGGCGAGCAGTACTTC. Translated, it gives CASGGTSGSGEQYF. The J gene is TRBJ2-7, the V gene TRBV2; TRBD2 matches 14 bases. The trim removed 8 bases at V and 6 bases at J, leaving 6 bases unmatched. CDR3 length: 14 residues. From germline, CDR1 is SNHLY and CDR2 FYNNEI.

This chain uses TRBV6-5 with TRBJ2-6, with D unresolved. Trimming stripped 9 bases from V and 2 bases from J, with 11 bases between. CDR1 MNHEY and CDR2 SVGAGI come from the germline V gene. The CDR3 sequence is 14 residues long. As DNA, the CDR3 is TGTGCCAGTACCAGTCTGACTGGGGCCAACGTCCTGACTTTC. Its translation is CASTSLTGANVLTF.

J is TRBJ2-7 and V is TRBV12-3 or TRBV12-4; D perhaps matches TRBD2 (6 bases). Trimming removed 6 bases at V and 6 bases at J, with 15 bases between. This CDR3 has 13 amino acids. The CDR3 loop reads CASSPTVRGEQYF. CDR3 nucleotides: TGTGCCAGCAGCCCGACAGTGCGGGGCGAGCAGTACTTC.

The J gene is TRBJ1-3, the V gene TRBV9; D perhaps matches TRBD1 (5 bases). Germline V CDR1 and CDR2: SGDLS, YYNGEE. The CDR3 consists of 15 residues. Trimming left V 4 bases short and J 2 bases short, with 13 bases between. CDR3 DNA sequence: TGTGCCAGCAGCCTCGGGGGTACAGCTGGAAACACCATATATTTT. This gives the protein CASSLGGTAGNTIYF.

As DNA, the CDR3 is TGTGCCAGCAGCTCCCAGACTACAGGGTCCGGAAACACCATATATTTT. This encodes CASSSQTTGSGNTIYF. V and J are TRBV7-9 and TRBJ1-3; possible D gene TRBD1, 6 bases. CDR1 is SEHNR and CDR2 is FQNEAQ in the germline V gene (reference sequence). The CDR3 is made up of 16 amino acids. The germline V and J ends were trimmed by 4 bases and 4 bases, with 17 bases remaining between them.

This clone came up once. The V call is TRBV19, the J call TRBJ1-4; D perhaps matches TRBD1 (6 bases). Trimming left V 4 bases short and J 4 bases short, with 7 bases between. Germline CDR1 and CDR2: LNHDA and SQIVND (reference sequence). This CDR3 has 13 residues. The CDR3 loop reads CASSRDNNEKLFF. CDR3 coding DNA: TGTGCCAGTAGTAGGGACAATAATGAAAAACTGTTTTTT.

The chain uses TRBV3-1 (or the pseudogene TRBV3-2) and TRBJ1-3; D is uncertain. Germline loops: CDR1 LGHDT, CDR2 YNNKEL (reference sequence). The CDR3 length is 14 residues. V dropped 1 base and J dropped 2 bases, with 6 bases sitting between them. This chain's CDR3 is CASSQVLTGNTIYF. Here the CDR3 DNA reads TGTGCCAGCAGCCAAGTACTTACTGGAAACACCATATATTTT.

CDR3 DNA sequence: TGTGCCAGCACCTTGGGGAGAGCTAATGAAAAACTGTTTTTT. Residues: CASTLGRANEKLFF. The chain joins TRBV7-2 to TRBJ1-4; unclear D gene. Germline lookup yields CDR1 SGHTA and CDR2 FQGNSA. Trimming shortened V by 7 bases and J by 3 bases, and 12 bases separated the two germline ends. The CDR3 runs 14 residues.

The gene calls are TRBV18 and TRBJ2-1; 10 nucleotides agree with TRBD2. After removal of 2 bases from V and 4 bases from J, the junction contained 2 bases not matched to a gene. The CDR3 runs 15 residues. Germline V gene sequence: CDR1 KGHSH, CDR2 LQKENI. CDR3 coding DNA: TGTGCCAGCTCACCAGGAGCGGGAGGGTACAATGAGCAGTTCTTC. Its protein product is CASSPGAGGYNEQFF.

This chain joins TRBV28 and TRBJ2-7, with 9 nucleotides matching TRBD1. Looked up from germline, CDR1 is MDHEN and CDR2 is SYDVKM. After removal of 5 bases from V and 1 base from J, the junction contained 9 bases not matched to a gene. There are 16 residues in the CDR3. The CDR3 DNA reads as TGTGCCAGCAGTAGCATGGGACAGGGCCCTTCCTACGAGCAGTACTTC. Translated, it gives CASSSMGQGPSYEQYF.